This is a list of T cell receptor beta chains from one sample in a study of shared clonotypes between healthy human individuals. Repertoires were generated with immunoSEQ multiplex PCR, while TCRdb's copy carries only in-frame clones and drops some. The table includes 1.6 million or so clones, 97% to 99% detected once. The source material was naive CD4+ T cells sorted from blood. All receptors derive from a man in his thirties or forties in good health. The CDR3 runs from the conserved cysteine through the conserved F or W. The order of the fields is V gene, D gene, J gene, CDR3 protein, CDR3 DNA. A D gene is named only where the DNA matches it firmly.

v_call: TRBV4-2
d_call: TRBD2
j_call: TRBJ2-2
cdr3_aa: CASSQKAGGSNTGELFF
cdr3_nt: TGTGCCAGCAGCCAAAAAGCGGGAGGGTCGAACACCGGGGAGCTGTTTTTT

v_call: TRBV2
d_call: TRBD2
j_call: TRBJ2-5
cdr3_aa: CASNRGREETQYF
cdr3_nt: TGTGCCAGCAATAGAGGGAGGGAAGAGACCCAGTACTTC

v_call: TRBV5-1
d_call: TRBD1
j_call: TRBJ1-3
cdr3_aa: CASSLGSLPGGSGNTIYF
cdr3_nt: TGCGCCAGCAGCCTTGGATCCCTCCCAGGGGGCTCTGGAAACACCATATATTTT

v_call: TRBV12-2
d_call: NA
j_call: TRBJ2-7
cdr3_aa: CASRLALKMVNYSYEQYF
cdr3_nt: TGTGCAAGTCGCTTAGCGCTAAAAATGGTAAACTACTCCTACGAGCAGTACTTC

v_call: TRBV7-8
d_call: NA
j_call: TRBJ1-4
cdr3_aa: CASSLGQGNEKLFF
cdr3_nt: TGTGCCAGCAGCTTAGGCCAGGGGAATGAAAAACTGTTTTTT

v_call: TRBV28
d_call: TRBD1
j_call: TRBJ2-3
cdr3_aa: CASSNPGTGGTQYF
cdr3_nt: TGTGCCAGCAGCAACCCCGGGACAGGGGGTACGCAGTATTTT

v_call: TRBV5-1
d_call: TRBD2
j_call: TRBJ2-7
cdr3_aa: CASSLFISGLAGGPSYEQYF
cdr3_nt: TGCGCCAGCAGCTTGTTTATTTCGGGACTAGCGGGAGGACCATCCTACGAGCAGTACTTC

v_call: TRBV27
d_call: NA
j_call: TRBJ2-5
cdr3_aa: CASSLTRAQETQYF
cdr3_nt: TGTGCCAGCAGTCTAACCCGGGCCCAAGAGACCCAGTACTTC

v_call: TRBV5-1
d_call: NA
j_call: TRBJ1-3
cdr3_aa: CASSLDRDGNTIYF
cdr3_nt: TGCGCCAGCAGCTTGGACAGGGATGGAAACACCATATATTTT

v_call: TRBV28
d_call: NA
j_call: TRBJ1-2
cdr3_aa: CASSLSLTAVYGYTF
cdr3_nt: TGTGCCAGCAGTTTAAGTTTGACAGCCGTCTATGGCTACACCTTC

v_call: TRBV5-5
d_call: TRBD2
j_call: TRBJ2-3
cdr3_aa: CASSLGSGRKLWTDTQYF
cdr3_nt: TGTGCCAGCAGCTTGGGTAGCGGGAGGAAGCTGTGGACAGATACGCAGTATTTT

v_call: TRBV9
d_call: TRBD1
j_call: TRBJ2-7
cdr3_aa: CASSVALMGQGDSEQYF
cdr3_nt: TGTGCCAGCAGCGTAGCTCTTATGGGACAGGGGGACTCCGAGCAGTACTTC

v_call: TRBV5-1
d_call: NA
j_call: TRBJ2-3
cdr3_aa: CASSALDTQYF
cdr3_nt: TGCGCCAGCAGCGCCTTAGATACGCAGTATTTT

v_call: TRBV11-2
d_call: NA
j_call: TRBJ2-1
cdr3_aa: CASRSLRRALGEQFF
cdr3_nt: TGTGCCAGCAGATCACTAAGGCGGGCCTTGGGTGAGCAGTTCTTC

v_call: TRBV15
d_call: NA
j_call: TRBJ2-7
cdr3_aa: CATSRDLGVYEQYF
cdr3_nt: TGTGCCACCAGCAGAGATTTAGGAGTCTACGAGCAGTACTTC

v_call: TRBV9
d_call: TRBD2
j_call: TRBJ2-7
cdr3_aa: CASSHGLAGGRNEQYF
cdr3_nt: TGTGCCAGCAGCCATGGACTAGCGGGAGGCAGGAACGAGCAGTACTTC

v_call: TRBV14
d_call: NA
j_call: TRBJ1-4
cdr3_aa: CASSQLSRSPEKLFF
cdr3_nt: TGTGCCAGCAGCCAACTATCTAGGAGCCCCGAAAAACTGTTTTTT

v_call: TRBV28
d_call: NA
j_call: TRBJ1-5
cdr3_aa: CASSLGGQLNQPQHF
cdr3_nt: TGTGCCAGCAGTTTAGGCGGACAGCTCAATCAGCCCCAGCATTTT

v_call: TRBV20-1
d_call: NA
j_call: TRBJ2-5
cdr3_aa: CSVPDAGLHNF
cdr3_nt: TGCAGTGTTCCCGACGCCGGACTCCATAACTTC

v_call: TRBV28
d_call: NA
j_call: TRBJ2-7
cdr3_aa: CASSLWPSSGEFGHTYEQYF
cdr3_nt: TGTGCCAGCAGTTTGTGGCCTTCGTCAGGGGAGTTCGGGCACACCTACGAGCAGTACTTC